Listed here are 29 T cell receptor beta chains from one sample, sequenced in a study of blood T cell repertoires in COVID-19. Libraries were prepared by immunoSEQ multiplex PCR; TCRdb keeps only in-frame clonotypes and omits some of them. The sample lists roughly 200,000 clones; about nine tenths were seen once. Sequences were obtained from peripheral blood. These TCRs come from a man aged 35-49 years with acute or convalescent COVID-19.

This chain links TRBV11-2 with TRBJ2-1, with 7 bases that match TRBD2. The germline gives CDR1 SGHAT, CDR2 FQNNGV. Trimming removed 0 bases from V and 9 bases from J; junction bases left unmatched: 8. The CDR3 has 15 amino acids. CDR3 nucleotide sequence: TGTGCCAGCAGCTTAGATATCGGGGGGAATACTGAGCAGTTCTTC. Translated: CASSLDIGGNTEQFF.

V usage is TRBV19 and J usage is TRBJ2-7; D not certain. From germline, CDR1 is LNHDA and CDR2 SQIVND (reference sequence). This CDR3 is 13 amino acids long. V lost 3 bases and J lost 3, with 9 bases in between. CDR3 DNA sequence: TGTGCCAGTAGTATGGGCAGTAGCTACGAGCAGTACTTC. It yields the protein CASSMGSSYEQYF.

Here the CDR3 DNA reads TGTGCCAGCAGTCCTGCAGCGGGTAGGGAAAAACTGTTTTTT. As protein: CASSPAAGREKLFF. The V and J genes are TRBV27 and TRBJ1-4; D uncertain. The CDR3 has 14 residues. Trimming took 5 bases from V and 8 from J, leaving 15 bases between them. Per the germline V gene, CDR1 is MNHEY and CDR2 is SMNVEV (reference sequence).

The chain joins TRBV6-5 to TRBJ2-5, with 8 nucleotides matching TRBD1. The CDR3 has 13 amino acids. The junction had 2 bases not matched to a gene; V was cut back by 4 bases and J by 4 bases. Per germline, CDR1 MNHEY and CDR2 SVGAGI. The CDR3 nucleotides are TGTGCCAGCAGTTCCGACAGGGGAGAGACCCAGTACTTC. It codes for CASSSDRGETQYF.

CDR3 sequence reads: CASSKEAGLFGYTF. The CDR3 coding sequence is TGTGCCAGCAGTAAAGAGGCAGGGTTGTTTGGCTACACCTTC. The rearrangement uses TRBV21-1 and TRBJ1-2; the D call TRBD1 from the table was never checked on the DNA. TRBV21-1 is tagged as a pseudogene. The CDR3 is 14 residues long.

This clone has more than one count but fewer than ten. This rearrangement joins TRBV2 to TRBJ2-7, with 7 bases fitting TRBD1. Germline trimming cut 6 bases from V and 7 bases from J; bases unmatched to any gene: 6. Germline V CDR1 and CDR2: SNHLY, FYNNEI. The CDR3 consists of 12 residues. DNA for the CDR3: TGTGCCAGCAGCCCTACAGGGGATGAGCAGTACTTC. This gives the protein CASSPTGDEQYF.

The J gene is TRBJ2-5, the V gene TRBV29-1; weak D call: TRBD1 (6 bases). In germline, CDR1 is SQVTM, CDR2 ANQGSEA. Deletions cut 5 bases from V and 2 bases from J, with 15 bases between. This CDR3 is built from 14 residues. The CDR3: CSVFRGQSQETQYF. CDR3 nucleotides: TGCAGCGTTTTTCGAGGACAGTCTCAAGAGACCCAGTACTTC. Together with reference TRBV29-1 and TRBJ2-5, the CDR3 gives the full variable domain: SAVISQKPSRDICQRGTSLTIQCQVDSQVTMMFWYRQQPGQSLTLIATANQGSEATYESGFVIDKFPISRPNLTFSTLTVSNMSPEDSSIYLCSVFRGQSQETQYFGPGTRLLVL.

V is TRBV29-1 and J is TRBJ2-3; D is perhaps TRBD2 (5 bases). CDR1 and CDR2 from the germline V gene are SQVTM and ANQGSEA. V dropped 1 base and J dropped 5 bases, with 13 bases sitting between them. There are 14 residues in the CDR3. CDR3 sequence: CSVEVPGLQDTQYF. The CDR3 DNA sequence: TGCAGCGTTGAAGTTCCAGGACTTCAAGATACGCAGTATTTT.

V and J are TRBV7-9 and TRBJ1-1; tentatively, D is TRBD1 (5 bases). The CDR3 is made up of 12 amino acids. The V gene lost 4 bases and the J gene lost 4 bases, with 7 bases spanning the gap. Germline V gives CDR1 SEHNR, CDR2 FQNEAQ (reference sequence). This CDR3 reads CASSSQGTEAFF. In DNA form, the CDR3 reads TGTGCCAGCAGCTCGCAGGGCACTGAAGCTTTCTTT. The full variable domain, with the rest looked up from reference TRBV7-9 and TRBJ1-1, is DTGVSQNPRHKITKRGQNVTFRCDPISEHNRLYWYRQTLGQGPEFLTYFQNEAQLEKSRLLSDRFSAERPKGSFSTLEIQRTEQGDSAMYLCASSSQGTEAFFGQGTRLTVV.

This clone turned up a few times. The CDR3 nucleotides read TGTGCCACCGGGGGGAGAGGAGGGACGGCGAACACCGGGGAGCTGTTTTTT. Translated, it gives CATGGRGGTANTGELFF. The V gene is TRBV15, the J gene TRBJ2-2, with a tentative D call TRBD2 (6 bases). Germline values: CDR1 LNHNV, CDR2 YYDKDF (reference sequence). The CDR3 runs to 17 residues. With 8 bases removed from V and 0 bases from J, the gap between germline ends came to 19 bases.

The chain couples TRBV4-2 to TRBJ2-3; D gene unclear. Looked up from germline, CDR1 is LGHNA and CDR2 is YNFKEQ. V dropped 4 bases and J dropped 5 bases, with 10 bases sitting between them. The CDR3 is made up of 13 amino acids. The CDR3 loop reads CASSRSGGDTQYF. In DNA form, the CDR3 reads TGTGCCAGCAGCCGATCGGGTGGAGATACGCAGTATTTT.

The genes are TRBV15 and TRBJ1-5, with D uncertain. V lost 1 base, J lost 3 bases, and 7 bases lay in between. The CDR3 is 14 amino acids. The V gene's germline CDR1 is LNHNV and CDR2 YYDKDF (reference sequence). The CDR3 sequence is CATSRVEINQPQHF. CDR3 nucleotide sequence: TGTGCCACCAGCAGAGTAGAGATCAATCAGCCCCAGCATTTT. The full variable domain, with the rest looked up from reference TRBV15 and TRBJ1-5, is DAMVIQNPRYQVTQFGKPVTLSCSQTLNHNVMYWYQQKSSQAPKLLFHYYDKDFNNEADTPDNFQSRRPNTSFCFLDIRSPGLGDTAMYLCATSRVEINQPQHFGDGTRLSIL.

This chain links TRBV9 with TRBJ2-7; tentative D call: TRBD1 (6 bases). This CDR3 contains 13 residues. Trimming took off 4 bases at V and 6 bases at J, with 14 bases between the two ends. Germline V gives CDR1 SGDLS, CDR2 YYNGEE. In DNA form, the CDR3 reads TGTGCCAGCAGCTCTGGGGGCGCGGGCGAGCAGTACTTC. Encoded protein: CASSSGGAGEQYF.

The chain has TRBV4-2 and TRBJ2-2; perhaps TRBD1 as D (6 bases). Trimming left V 1 base short and J 4 bases short, with 13 bases between. The CDR3 covers 16 residues. Germline V CDR1 and CDR2: LGHNA, YNFKEQ. CDR3 nucleotides: TGTGCCAGCAGCCAAGCTGGGGGCCGTGGCACCGGGGAGCTGTTTTTT. Translation: CASSQAGGRGTGELFF.

The V call is TRBV19, the J call TRBJ1-3, with no clear D. The CDR3 is 14 residues long. Trimming stripped 3 bases from V and 0 bases from J, with 6 bases between. Germline V lookup: CDR1 LNHDA, CDR2 SQIVND (reference sequence). The CDR3 DNA follows: TGTGCCAGTAGTATCCTATTCTCTGGAAACACCATATATTTT. It encodes CASSILFSGNTIYF. Together with reference TRBV19 and TRBJ1-3, the CDR3 gives the full variable domain: DGGITQSPKYLFRKEGQNVTLSCEQNLNHDAMYWYRQDPGQGLRLIYYSQIVNDFQKGDIAEGYSVSREKKESFPLTVTSAQKNPTAFYLCASSILFSGNTIYFGEGSWLTVV.

The CDR3 here is CASSGGDRAGTEAFF. In DNA form, the CDR3 reads TGTGCCAGCAGCGGGGGCGACAGGGCGGGCACTGAAGCTTTCTTT. The chain couples TRBV7-9 to TRBJ1-1; 7 bases agree with TRBD1. Germline trimming cut 5 bases from V and 4 bases from J; bases unmatched to any gene: 10. This CDR3 contains 15 residues. Germline-derived CDR1 and CDR2 are SEHNR and FQNEAQ (reference sequence). Using reference TRBV7-9 and TRBJ1-1 for the parts outside the CDR3, the full variable domain is DTGVSQNPRHKITKRGQNVTFRCDPISEHNRLYWYRQTLGQGPEFLTYFQNEAQLEKSRLLSDRFSAERPKGSFSTLEIQRTEQGDSAMYLCASSGGDRAGTEAFFGQGTRLTVV.

This chain uses TRBV5-1 with TRBJ2-5; D possibly corresponds to TRBD1 (5 bases). This CDR3 has 15 residues. V lost 3 bases to trimming and J lost 1 base, with 13 bases between them. Germline CDR1 reads SGHRS; CDR2 reads YFSETQ. The DNA of the CDR3 is TGCGCCAGCAGCTCTTCTGGGGCCCTCCAAGAGACCCAGTACTTC. Encoded protein: CASSSSGALQETQYF.

This clone was observed a few times. The chain employs TRBV19 and TRBJ2-1; D is perhaps TRBD1 (6 bases). This CDR3 has 12 residues. Trimming removed 7 bases at V and 8 bases at J, with 12 bases between. CDR1 is LNHDA, CDR2 SQIVND, per germline (reference sequence). The CDR3 protein is CASNQGIDEQFF. CDR3 bases: TGTGCCAGTAACCAGGGGATCGATGAGCAGTTCTTC.

V is TRBV5-1 and J is TRBJ1-1; the D gene is possibly TRBD1 (5 bases). Germline loops: CDR1 SGHRS, CDR2 YFSETQ. V lost 4 bases, J lost 4 bases, and 11 bases lay in between. This CDR3 contains 13 residues. CDR3 region: CASSIPQGTEAFF. CDR3 nucleotides: TGCGCCAGCAGCATCCCCCAGGGCACTGAAGCTTTCTTT.

The gene calls are TRBV19 and TRBJ1-2; weak D call: TRBD1 (5 bases). Trimming shortened V by 1 base and J by 8 bases, and 20 bases separated the two germline ends. From germline, CDR1 is LNHDA and CDR2 SQIVND (reference sequence). The CDR3 contains 16 residues. The DNA for the CDR3 is TGTGCCAGTAGTATAGGCGTCTGGTCTGGGGCCGACGGCTACACCTTC. Translating it yields CASSIGVWSGADGYTF.

J is TRBJ2-3 and V is TRBV7-3; 10 bases agree with TRBD2. The trim removed 1 base at V and 1 base at J, leaving 2 bases unmatched. The CDR3 is 16 amino acids. Germline assignment: CDR1 SGHTA and CDR2 FQGTGA. This CDR3 is CASSLMGTSGTDTQYF. CDR3 DNA sequence: TGTGCCAGCAGCTTAATGGGGACTAGCGGCACAGATACGCAGTATTTT.

To note about this clone: This same CDR3 is encoded by further DNA sequences in the sample. V is TRBV7-9 and J is TRBJ2-3; 9 nucleotides line up with TRBD1. This CDR3 is 14 amino acids long. V dropped 7 bases and J dropped 3; count of bases not matched to a gene: 5. Looked up from germline, CDR1 is SEHNR and CDR2 is FQNEAQ (reference sequence). For the CDR3, the DNA is TGTGCCAGCACCGGGACAGGGTCAACAGATACGCAGTATTTT. As protein: CASTGTGSTDTQYF.

The chain links TRBV28 to TRBJ1-3, with D tentatively TRBD1 (6 bases). Trimming removed 8 bases at V and 0 bases at J, with 14 bases between. This CDR3 contains 15 residues. The V gene's germline CDR1 is MDHEN and CDR2 SYDVKM. The CDR3 loop is CASGPDSNSGNTIYF. Here the CDR3 DNA reads TGTGCCAGCGGCCCGGACAGCAACTCTGGAAACACCATATATTTT.

This clone was picked up one time. The gene calls are TRBV6-1 and TRBJ2-2, with TRBD1 identical over 10 bases. V lost 4 bases, J lost 5 bases, and 7 bases stayed unmatched. Per germline, CDR1 MNHNS and CDR2 SASEGT. This CDR3 spans 16 amino acids. The CDR3 loop reads CASSVRQGADTGELFF. CDR3 nucleotides: TGTGCCAGCAGTGTTCGACAGGGGGCCGATACCGGGGAGCTGTTTTTT.

The V and J genes are TRBV21-1 and TRBJ1-4; the table's D gene call, TRBD1, was not cross checked with the DNA. TRBV21-1 is assigned pseudogene status. The CDR3 extends over 16 amino acids. The CDR3 sequence: CASSPHRDSHNEKLFF. The CDR3, as DNA: TGTGCCAGCAGTCCCCACCGGGACAGCCATAATGAAAAACTGTTTTTT.

V and J are TRBV4-3 and TRBJ2-5; 11 bases fit TRBD2. The V and J ends lost 0 bases and 4 bases, in that order; junction bases with no gene match: 10. This CDR3 contains 18 residues. Germline lookup yields CDR1 LGHNA and CDR2 YSLEER. The CDR3, as DNA: TGCGCCAGCAGCCAAGACCGTCTAGCGGGGGGTGAACGAGAGACCCAGTACTTC. Amino acids: CASSQDRLAGGERETQYF.

CDR3 amino acids: CASKRIRDTFYGYTF. CDR3 sequence (DNA): TGTGCCAGCAAAAGAATCCGGGACACCTTTTATGGCTACACCTTC. The chain is built from TRBV6-5 and TRBJ1-2; tentative D call: TRBD1 (6 bases). With 7 bases removed from V and 5 bases from J, the gap between germline ends came to 20 bases. Germline V gives CDR1 MNHEY, CDR2 SVGAGI. The CDR3 has 15 residues.

The V gene is TRBV19, the J gene TRBJ1-2; 11 nucleotides align to TRBD1. Germline values: CDR1 LNHDA, CDR2 SQIVND (reference sequence). The trim removed 7 bases at V and 4 bases at J, leaving 2 bases unmatched. The CDR3 sequence is 13 residues long. The CDR3 is CASTGTGGYGYTF. CDR3 DNA sequence: TGTGCCAGTACAGGGACAGGGGGCTATGGCTACACCTTC. The full variable domain, rest sourced from reference TRBV19 and TRBJ1-2, is DGGITQSPKYLFRKEGQNVTLSCEQNLNHDAMYWYRQDPGQGLRLIYYSQIVNDFQKGDIAEGYSVSREKKESFPLTVTSAQKNPTAFYLCASTGTGGYGYTFGSGTRLTVV.

V gene TRBV6-2 or TRBV6-3 combines with J gene TRBJ2-7; 9 bases agree with TRBD1. CDR3 length: 15 residues. In germline, CDR1 is MNHEY, CDR2 SVGEGT. With 2 bases clipped from V and 5 bases from J, the junction kept 7 bases outside the gene matches. The CDR3 DNA reads TGTGCCAGCAGTTACACCGAACAGGGGGCTAACGAGCAGTACTTC. As protein: CASSYTEQGANEQYF.